This T cell receptor beta chain was sequenced during a study of beta chain features in type 1 diabetes. Germline V gives CDR1 SQVTM, CDR2 ANQGSEA. The CDR3 has 16 amino acids. J was trimmed by 3 bases and V by 2 bases; bases with no gene match: 9. Reverse transcription of all isolated RNA meant that expressed TCRB transcripts were sequenced. Data came from immunoSEQ multiplex PCR; TCRdb stores just in-frame clones and leaves some out. The table lists roughly 240,000 clones, roughly 70% of them singletons, with 0.053% in the top ten. The V and J genes are TRBV29-1 and TRBJ2-1; 8 nucleotides line up with TRBD2. Specimen: naive CD4+ T cells from blood. The TCR originated in a man between 25 and 39 years old in good health. CDR3 region: CSVESLRSGGYNEQFF. The CDR3 DNA sequence: TGCAGCGTTGAATCATTGCGGAGCGGGGGCTACAATGAGCAGTTCTTC.